Below, 9 T cell receptor beta chains from the same sample are listed, as sequenced in a study of control samples from healthy donors and cancer patients. TCRdb's copy holds only in-frame clones and misses some; the assay was immunoSEQ multiplex PCR. Counted here are 150,000 to 200,000 clones, around 89% occurring once; the ten biggest clones make up around 1.5%. The sample consisted of blood. All receptors derive from a woman aged 45-65 years in good health.

The rearrangement uses TRBV6-5 and TRBJ2-3; D gene ambiguous. The CDR3 spans 14 residues. CDR1 MNHEY and CDR2 SVGAGI come from the germline V gene. Trimming took off 2 bases at V and 2 bases at J, with 8 bases between the two ends. CDR3 nucleotides: TGTGCCAGCAGTTACGGGGTTGACACAGATACGCAGTATTTT. This codes for CASSYGVDTDTQYF.

The chain joins TRBV28 to TRBJ2-3, with 14 bases that match TRBD2. This CDR3 has 14 residues. From germline, CDR1 is MDHEN and CDR2 SYDVKM. With V trimmed by 4 bases and J by 7 bases, 1 base remained unmatched. The CDR3 nucleotides read TGTGCCAGCAGTTGGACTAGCGGGGGGAATACGCAGTATTTT. As protein: CASSWTSGGNTQYF. Drawing the rest from reference TRBV28 and TRBJ2-3, the complete variable domain is DVKVTQSSRYLVKRTGEKVFLECVQDMDHENMFWYRQDPGLGLRLIYFSYDVKMKEKGDIPEGYSVSREKKERFSLILESASTNQTSMYLCASSWTSGGNTQYFGPGTRLTVL.

This chain uses TRBV6-2 or TRBV6-3 with TRBJ1-1; 9 nucleotides match TRBD1. This CDR3 has 15 residues. Germline V gene sequence: CDR1 MNHEY, CDR2 SVGEGT. Trimming cost V 6 bases and J 5 bases; bases outside gene matches: 10. As DNA, the CDR3 is TGTGCCAGCAGCGTACGAATGACAGGGGGAACTGAAGCTTTCTTT. This sequence encodes CASSVRMTGGTEAFF.

The J gene is TRBJ2-5, the V gene TRBV11-1; 11 bases align to TRBD1. Germline-derived CDR1 and CDR2 are SGHAT and FQDESV (reference sequence). The CDR3 sequence is 14 residues long. Trimming removed 9 bases from V and 2 bases from J; junction bases left unmatched: 5. The CDR3 DNA reads TGTGCCAGTTGGGACAGGGGGGGTCAAGAGACCCAGTACTTC. Its protein is CASWDRGGQETQYF.

The V gene is TRBV28, the J gene TRBJ1-5; D ambiguous. V lost 2 bases, J lost 9 bases, and 20 bases lay in between. CDR3 length: 16 amino acids. Germline lookup yields CDR1 MDHEN and CDR2 SYDVKM. The DNA for the CDR3 is TGTGCCAGCAGTTTAAGATCCGGAGTCCCGTCTCGGCCCCAGCATTTT. Encoded protein: CASSLRSGVPSRPQHF.

The chain joins TRBV5-1 to TRBJ2-7, with TRBD1 identical over 7 bases. In germline, CDR1 is SGHRS, CDR2 YFSETQ. Trimming removed 0 bases from V and 3 bases from J; junction bases left unmatched: 6. The CDR3 totals 15 residues. Here the CDR3 DNA reads TGCGCCAGCAGCTTGGACCCGGGACAGTACTACGAGCAGTACTTC. Translating it yields CASSLDPGQYYEQYF.

The chain is built from TRBV19 and TRBJ1-2; 9 nucleotides match TRBD1. The CDR3 totals 16 residues. CDR1 and CDR2 from the germline V gene are LNHDA and SQIVND (reference sequence). V trimming: 8 bases; J trimming: 2 bases; junction bases outside the gene matches: 12. CDR3 DNA: TGTGCCAGTCACGCAGGGACAGGGATCGGGAACTATGGCTACACCTTC. Translated: CASHAGTGIGNYGYTF.

The rearrangement uses TRBV9 and TRBJ1-1, with TRBD1 matching over 10 bases. This CDR3 has 13 residues. With V trimmed by 6 bases and J by 7 bases, 6 bases remained unmatched. Per the germline V gene, CDR1 is SGDLS and CDR2 is YYNGEE. CDR3 bases: TGTGCCAGCACCGAGACAGGGGGCTATGAAGCTTTCTTT. As protein: CASTETGGYEAFF. Using reference TRBV9 and TRBJ1-1 for the parts outside the CDR3, the full variable domain is DSGVTQTPKHLITATGQRVTLRCSPRSGDLSVYWYQQSLDQGLQFLIQYYNGEERAKGNILERFSAQQFPDLHSELNLSSLELGDSALYFCASTETGGYEAFFGQGTRLTVV.

This clone has more than one count but fewer than ten. This chain connects TRBV7-6 to TRBJ2-2; the match to TRBD1 covers 8 bases. Germline-derived CDR1 and CDR2 are SGHVS and FNYEAQ. The CDR3 extends over 16 amino acids. J was trimmed by 6 bases and V by 5 bases; bases with no gene match: 11. The CDR3 is CASSAQTGTGPGELFF. DNA for the CDR3: TGTGCCAGCAGCGCCCAGACCGGGACAGGACCCGGGGAGCTGTTTTTT.